This TCR beta chain emerged from a study of cytomegalovirus exposure and HLA in healthy donors. At the level of the study: Inside one of the first data releases sat about 85 million unique TCRs taken from HLA-typed donors. Whole-study results and caveats: As a later analysis showed, a missense DCLRE1C variant was linked to trimming of TCR beta V- and J-genes.

The CDR3 covers 15 residues. From germline, CDR1 is SGHDT and CDR2 YYEEEE. The PCR was carried out with 60 Vbeta primers and 13 Jbeta primers. Some clones are missing from TCRdb's copy, which holds only in-frame ones; the method was immunoSEQ multiplex PCR. The sample lists about 140,000 clones, over 75% occurring once. As to this clone: Its antigen is currently unknown.

Source material: PBMCs. V and J are TRBV5-6 and TRBJ2-5; TRBD1 matches at 10 bases. The DNA matches TRBJ2-7 better at its end, which makes the J call doubtful. The source is a middle-aged man in good health and CMV-seronegative. This chain's CDR3 is CASSFLGTGVSEQYF. CDR3 in DNA: TGTGCCAGCAGCTTTTTGGGGACAGGGGTTTCCGAGCAGTACTTC.